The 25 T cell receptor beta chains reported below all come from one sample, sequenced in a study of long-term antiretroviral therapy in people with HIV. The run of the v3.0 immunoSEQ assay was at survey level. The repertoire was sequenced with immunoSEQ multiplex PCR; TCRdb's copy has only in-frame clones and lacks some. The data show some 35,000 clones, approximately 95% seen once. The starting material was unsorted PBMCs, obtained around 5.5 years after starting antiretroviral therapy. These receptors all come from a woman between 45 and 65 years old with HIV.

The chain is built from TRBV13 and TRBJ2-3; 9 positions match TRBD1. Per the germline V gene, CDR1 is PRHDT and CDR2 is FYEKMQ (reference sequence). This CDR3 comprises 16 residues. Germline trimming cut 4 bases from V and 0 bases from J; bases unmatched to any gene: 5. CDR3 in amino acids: CASSSRQGGSTDTQYF. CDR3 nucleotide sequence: TGTGCCAGCAGCTCCCGACAGGGGGGCAGCACAGATACGCAGTATTTT.

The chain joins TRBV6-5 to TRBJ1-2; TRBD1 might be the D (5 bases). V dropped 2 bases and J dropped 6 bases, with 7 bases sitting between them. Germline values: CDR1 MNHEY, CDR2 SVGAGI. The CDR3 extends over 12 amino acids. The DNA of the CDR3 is TGTGCCAGCAGTTACGCGGGGGATGGCTACACCTTC. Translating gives CASSYAGDGYTF.

Here the CDR3 reads CASSQTGATEKLFF. The CDR3 nucleotides read TGCGCCAGCAGCCAGACAGGGGCGACTGAAAAACTGTTTTTT. The chain uses TRBV5-1 and TRBJ1-4; 8 bases line up with TRBD1. The CDR3 is 14 amino acids. The J segment lost 7 bases and the V segment lost 4 bases, leaving 6 bases of the junction unmatched. Germline V CDR1 and CDR2: SGHRS, YFSETQ.

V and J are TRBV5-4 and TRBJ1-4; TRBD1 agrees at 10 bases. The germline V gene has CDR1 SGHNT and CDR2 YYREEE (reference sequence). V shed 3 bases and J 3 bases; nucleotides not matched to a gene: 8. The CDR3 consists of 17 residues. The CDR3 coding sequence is TGTGCCAGCAGCTCGCGACAGGGGGCTTTCTCTAATGAAAAACTGTTTTTT. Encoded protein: CASSSRQGAFSNEKLFF. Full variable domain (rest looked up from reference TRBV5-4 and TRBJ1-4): ETGVTQSPTHLIKTRGQQVTLRCSSQSGHNTVSWYQQALGQGPQFIFQYYREEENGRGNFPPRFSGLQFPNYSSELNVNALELDDSALYLCASSSRQGAFSNEKLFFGSGTQLSVL.

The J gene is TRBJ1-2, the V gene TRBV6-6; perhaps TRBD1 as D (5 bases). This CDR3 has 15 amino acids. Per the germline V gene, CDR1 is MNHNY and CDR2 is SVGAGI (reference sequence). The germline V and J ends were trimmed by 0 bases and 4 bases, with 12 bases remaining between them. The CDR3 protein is CASSYSKTEIYGYTF. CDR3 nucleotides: TGTGCCAGCAGTTACTCCAAGACAGAAATCTATGGCTACACCTTC.

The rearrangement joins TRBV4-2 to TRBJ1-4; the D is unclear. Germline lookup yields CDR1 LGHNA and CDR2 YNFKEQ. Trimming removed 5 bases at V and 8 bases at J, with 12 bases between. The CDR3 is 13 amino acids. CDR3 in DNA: TGTGCCAGCAGCTCACCACTTGGGGAAAAACTGTTTTTT. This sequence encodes CASSSPLGEKLFF.

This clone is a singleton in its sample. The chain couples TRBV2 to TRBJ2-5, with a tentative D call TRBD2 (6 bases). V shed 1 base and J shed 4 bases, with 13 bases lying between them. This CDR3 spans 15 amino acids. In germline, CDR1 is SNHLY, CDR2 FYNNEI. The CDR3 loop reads CASSEGTSTGETQYF. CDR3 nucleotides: TGTGCCAGCAGTGAAGGAACTAGCACAGGAGAGACCCAGTACTTC.

CDR3 amino acids: CASSVRGLATDTQYF. The CDR3 DNA follows: TGTGCCAGCAGCGTCAGGGGACTAGCGACAGATACGCAGTATTTT. This chain joins TRBV7-8 and TRBJ2-3; TRBD2 agrees at 10 bases. The ends lost 5 bases at V and 3 bases at J; junction bases unmatched: 5. The length of the CDR3 is 15 residues. The V gene's germline CDR1 is SGHVS and CDR2 FQNEAQ.

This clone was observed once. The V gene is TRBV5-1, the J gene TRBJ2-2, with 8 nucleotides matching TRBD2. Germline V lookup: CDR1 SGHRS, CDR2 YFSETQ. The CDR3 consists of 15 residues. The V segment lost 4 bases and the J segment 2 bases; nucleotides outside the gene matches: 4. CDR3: CASSPGGVNTGELFF. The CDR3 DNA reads TGCGCCAGCAGCCCGGGGGGGGTAAACACCGGGGAGCTGTTTTTT.

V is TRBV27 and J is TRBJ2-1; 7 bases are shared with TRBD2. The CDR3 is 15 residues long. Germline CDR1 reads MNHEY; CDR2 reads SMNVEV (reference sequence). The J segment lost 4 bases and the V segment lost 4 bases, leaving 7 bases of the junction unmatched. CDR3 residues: CASSSGAGVYNEQFF. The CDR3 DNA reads TGTGCCAGCAGTTCCGGTGCGGGGGTTTACAATGAGCAGTTCTTC.

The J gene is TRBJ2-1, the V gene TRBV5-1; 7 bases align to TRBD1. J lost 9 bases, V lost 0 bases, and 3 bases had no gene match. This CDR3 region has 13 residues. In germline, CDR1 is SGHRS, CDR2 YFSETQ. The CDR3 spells CASSLEQGTEQFF. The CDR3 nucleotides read TGCGCCAGCAGCTTGGAACAGGGGACTGAGCAGTTCTTC.

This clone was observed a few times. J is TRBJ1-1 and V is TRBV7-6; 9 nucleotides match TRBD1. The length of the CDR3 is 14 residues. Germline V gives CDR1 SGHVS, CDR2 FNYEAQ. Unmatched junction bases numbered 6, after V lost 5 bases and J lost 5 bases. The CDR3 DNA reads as TGTGCCAGCAGCACGGGACAGGGAAAAACTGAAGCTTTCTTT. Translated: CASSTGQGKTEAFF.

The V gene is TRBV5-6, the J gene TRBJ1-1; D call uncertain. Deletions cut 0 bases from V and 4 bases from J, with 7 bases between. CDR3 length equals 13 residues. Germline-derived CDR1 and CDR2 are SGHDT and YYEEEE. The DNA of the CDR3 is TGTGCCAGCAGCTTGGTTCCGGGCACTGAAGCTTTCTTT. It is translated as CASSLVPGTEAFF.

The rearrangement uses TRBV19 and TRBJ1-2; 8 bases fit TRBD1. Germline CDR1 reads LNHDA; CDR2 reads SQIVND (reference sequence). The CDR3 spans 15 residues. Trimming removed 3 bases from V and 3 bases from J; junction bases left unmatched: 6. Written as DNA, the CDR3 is TGTGCCAGTAGTATCGGGACAGGCACCGACTATGGCTACACCTTC. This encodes CASSIGTGTDYGYTF. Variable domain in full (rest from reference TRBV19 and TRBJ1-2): DGGITQSPKYLFRKEGQNVTLSCEQNLNHDAMYWYRQDPGQGLRLIYYSQIVNDFQKGDIAEGYSVSREKKESFPLTVTSAQKNPTAFYLCASSIGTGTDYGYTFGSGTRLTVV.

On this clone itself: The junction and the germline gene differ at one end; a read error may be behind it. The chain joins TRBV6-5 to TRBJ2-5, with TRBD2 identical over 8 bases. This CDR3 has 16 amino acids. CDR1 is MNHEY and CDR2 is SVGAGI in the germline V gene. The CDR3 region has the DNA TGTACCAGCAGTTCCCACGGGACTAGAAATGGAGAGACCCAGTACTTC. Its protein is CTSSSHGTRNGETQYF.

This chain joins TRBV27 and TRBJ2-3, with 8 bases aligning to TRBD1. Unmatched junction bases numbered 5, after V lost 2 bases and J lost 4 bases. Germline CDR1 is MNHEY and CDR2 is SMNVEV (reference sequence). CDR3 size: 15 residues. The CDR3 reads CASSLRPGGPDTQYF. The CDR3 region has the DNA TGTGCCAGCAGTTTAAGGCCAGGGGGCCCAGATACGCAGTATTTT.

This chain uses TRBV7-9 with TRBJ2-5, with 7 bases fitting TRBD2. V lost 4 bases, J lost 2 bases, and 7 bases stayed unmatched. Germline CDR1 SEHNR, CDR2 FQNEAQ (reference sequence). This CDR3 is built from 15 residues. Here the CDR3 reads CASSSLAEEQETQYF. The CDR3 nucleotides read TGTGCCAGCAGCTCCCTAGCGGAGGAACAAGAGACCCAGTACTTC.

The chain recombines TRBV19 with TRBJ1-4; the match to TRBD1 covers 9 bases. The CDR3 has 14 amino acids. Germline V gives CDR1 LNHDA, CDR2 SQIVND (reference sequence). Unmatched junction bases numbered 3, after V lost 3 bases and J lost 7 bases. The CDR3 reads CASSMGQGGEKLFF. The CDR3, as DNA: TGTGCCAGTAGTATGGGACAGGGAGGTGAAAAACTGTTTTTT.

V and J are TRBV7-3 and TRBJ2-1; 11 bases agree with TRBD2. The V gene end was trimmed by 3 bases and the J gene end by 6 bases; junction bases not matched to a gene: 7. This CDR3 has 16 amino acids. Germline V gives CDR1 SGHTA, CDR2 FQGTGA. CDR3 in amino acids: CASSLRRLAGPNEQFF. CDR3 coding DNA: TGTGCCAGCAGCTTGCGTAGACTAGCGGGACCCAATGAGCAGTTCTTC.

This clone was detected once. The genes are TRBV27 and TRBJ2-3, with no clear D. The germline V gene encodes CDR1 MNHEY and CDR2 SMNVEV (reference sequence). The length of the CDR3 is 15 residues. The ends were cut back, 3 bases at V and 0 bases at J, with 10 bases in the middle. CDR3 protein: CASSFRPSSTDTQYF. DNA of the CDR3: TGTGCCAGCAGTTTTAGACCCTCTAGCACAGATACGCAGTATTTT.

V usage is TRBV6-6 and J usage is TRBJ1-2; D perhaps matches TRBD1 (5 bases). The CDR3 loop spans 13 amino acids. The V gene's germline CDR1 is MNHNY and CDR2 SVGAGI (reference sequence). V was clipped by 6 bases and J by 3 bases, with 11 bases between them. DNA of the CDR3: TGTGCCAGCAGGACAAGGGACCACTATGGCTACACCTTC. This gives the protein CASRTRDHYGYTF.

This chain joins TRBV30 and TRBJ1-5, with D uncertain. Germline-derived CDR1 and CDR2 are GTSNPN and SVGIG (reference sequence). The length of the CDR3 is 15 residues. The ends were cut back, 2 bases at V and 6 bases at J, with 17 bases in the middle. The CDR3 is CAWSPVSGLSQPQHF. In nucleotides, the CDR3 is TGTGCCTGGAGTCCGGTGAGTGGATTGAGTCAGCCCCAGCATTTT.

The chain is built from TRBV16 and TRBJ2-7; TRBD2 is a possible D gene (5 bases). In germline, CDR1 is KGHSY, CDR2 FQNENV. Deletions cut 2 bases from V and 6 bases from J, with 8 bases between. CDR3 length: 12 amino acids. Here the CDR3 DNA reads TGTGCCAGCAGCCAAAACCGGGGCGAGCAGTACTTC. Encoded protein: CASSQNRGEQYF.

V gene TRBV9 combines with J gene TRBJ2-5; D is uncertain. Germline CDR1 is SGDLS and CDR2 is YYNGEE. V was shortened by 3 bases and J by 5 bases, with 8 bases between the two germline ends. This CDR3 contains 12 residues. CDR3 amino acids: CASSAHGETQYF. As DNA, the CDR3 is TGTGCCAGCAGCGCCCATGGTGAGACCCAGTACTTC.

The CDR3 DNA reads as TGTGCCAGCAGCAGGACAGGGTCCGGCACAGATACGCAGTATTTT. Translating gives CASSRTGSGTDTQYF. The gene calls are TRBV11-2 and TRBJ2-3, with TRBD1 matching over 8 bases. The CDR3 runs to 15 residues. The germline V gene has CDR1 SGHAT and CDR2 FQNNGV. The J segment lost 1 base and the V segment lost 5 bases, leaving 5 bases of the junction unmatched.